This T cell receptor (beta chain) stems from a study of chemoradiotherapy in HPV16-positive cancers. The repertoire was sequenced with immunoSEQ multiplex PCR; TCRdb's copy has only in-frame clones and lacks some. The sample lists roughly 3,000 clones, over 65% seen once, with approximately 6.3% in the top ten. Points on this clone: The target antigen is unknown.

Repertoires were sampled repeatedly during chemoradiotherapy. Regarding the study as a whole: HPV-specific T cells were functionally defined from only a couple of HPV16-positive patients.

CDR3 length: 14 amino acids. With 1 base removed from V and 2 bases from J, the gap between germline ends came to 8 bases. The germline CDR1 and CDR2 sequences are SGHRS and YFSETQ. This sequence joins TRBV5-1 and TRBJ2-3; D not resolved. The input for sequencing was tumor tissue, taken from a patient who underwent chemoradiotherapy. The TCR originated in a human donor with HPV-associated anogenital cancer. CDR3 loop: CASSLSPDTDTQYF. Written as DNA, the CDR3 is TGCGCCAGCAGCTTGTCGCCAGACACAGATACGCAGTATTTT.